This T cell receptor beta chain was identified in a study of tumor-infiltrating lymphocytes in localized non-small cell lung cancer. At the level of the study: From each patient, both tumor and uninvolved lung, non-adjacent to tumor, were sampled.

Sequencing was performed with immunoSEQ multiplex PCR; in TCRdb, only in-frame clones are kept and a portion is missing. Of several thousand clones listed, approximately 60% are singletons. Trimming stripped 6 bases from V and 1 base from J, with 2 bases between. The CDR3 runs to 11 residues. Germline V lookup: CDR1 SNHLY, CDR2 FYNNEI. The sample taken for sequencing was uninvolved lung tissue not adjacent to the tumor. The rearrangement uses TRBV2 and TRBJ2-3, with unresolved D. This sequence was found in a human donor with non-small cell lung cancer. The CDR3 DNA is TGTGCCAGCAGCCGCACAGATACGCAGTATTTT. Residues: CASSRTDTQYF.